These 14 T cell receptor beta chains share one sample of origin, sequenced in a study of cytomegalovirus exposure and HLA in healthy donors. Primers included in the PCR were 60 Vbeta and 13 Jbeta primers. Assay: immunoSEQ multiplex PCR; the TCRdb copy retains only in-frame clones and omits some. The table includes around 94,000 clones, around 66% detected once. The sample taken for sequencing was PBMCs. The receptors were sampled from a man younger than 45 in good health and CMV-seronegative.

V usage is TRBV28 and J usage is TRBJ1-3; D ambiguous. Per the germline V gene, CDR1 is MDHEN and CDR2 is SYDVKM. V was clipped by 7 bases and J by 2 bases, with 12 bases between them. The CDR3 loop spans 14 amino acids. CDR3 DNA sequence: TGTGCCAGCATGCAGGTTTATCCTGGAAACACCATATATTTT. Amino acids: CASMQVYPGNTIYF. Full variable domain (remainder filled in from reference TRBV28 and TRBJ1-3): DVKVTQSSRYLVKRTGEKVFLECVQDMDHENMFWYRQDPGLGLRLIYFSYDVKMKEKGDIPEGYSVSREKKERFSLILESASTNQTSMYLCASMQVYPGNTIYFGEGSWLTVV.

The V call is TRBV7-6, the J call TRBJ1-2, with 7 bases aligning to TRBD1. The germline CDR1 and CDR2 sequences are SGHVS and FNYEAQ. The CDR3 consists of 15 residues. V shed 3 bases, J shed 4 bases, and the junction held 8 bases outside the gene matches. CDR3 DNA sequence: TGTGCCAGCAGCTTGACAGGGAGCGCATCCTATGGCTACACCTTC. Residues: CASSLTGSASYGYTF.

The gene calls are TRBV29-1 and TRBJ2-5, with D possibly TRBD2 on 6 matching bases. The V and J ends lost 2 bases and 6 bases respectively, with 16 bases between them. The CDR3 length is 14 residues. Germline lookup yields CDR1 SQVTM and CDR2 ANQGSEA. CDR3 DNA: TGCAGCGTTGAAAGGTTGCGGGGAAGGAAGACCCAGTACTTC. It is translated as CSVERLRGRKTQYF.

This clone has more than one count but fewer than ten. The rearrangement joins TRBV13 to TRBJ2-1; 10 nucleotides align to TRBD2. CDR3 size: 13 residues. The germline CDR1 and CDR2 sequences are PRHDT and FYEKMQ (reference sequence). The V gene end was trimmed by 5 bases and the J gene end by 7 bases; junction bases not matched to a gene: 2. In DNA, the CDR3 is TGTGCCAGCAGCAATAGCGGGGGGAATGAGCAGTTCTTC. Protein sequence: CASSNSGGNEQFF. The variable domain in full, with the rest retrieved from reference TRBV13 and TRBJ2-1, is AAGVIQSPRHLIKEKRETATLKCYPIPRHDTVYWYQQGPGQDPQFLISFYEKMQSDKGSIPDRFSAQQFSDYHSELNMSSLELGDSALYFCASSNSGGNEQFFGPGTRLTVL.

This clone was recorded only once. The rearrangement links TRBV7-3 to TRBJ2-3; the match to TRBD2 covers 10 bases. This CDR3 spans 17 amino acids. Unmatched junction bases numbered 5, after V lost 1 base and J lost 1 base. CDR1 and CDR2 from the germline V gene are SGHTA and FQGTGA. The CDR3: CASSLNPLAGGTDTQYF. DNA of the CDR3: TGTGCCAGCAGCTTAAACCCCCTAGCGGGGGGCACAGATACGCAGTATTTT.

The chain carries TRBV2 and TRBJ1-1; no definite D call. There are 13 residues in the CDR3. Germline V gives CDR1 SNHLY, CDR2 FYNNEI. The V and J ends lost 5 bases and 4 bases respectively, with 11 bases between them. The CDR3 reads CASSREAFTEAFF. The DNA for the CDR3 is TGTGCCAGCAGTAGGGAGGCGTTCACTGAAGCTTTCTTT.

This clone has a handful of counts. J is TRBJ1-1 and V is TRBV5-5; 8 bases fit TRBD1. Germline V gene data show CDR1 as SGHKS and CDR2 as YYEKEE (reference sequence). This CDR3 contains 14 residues. V shed 4 bases and J 2 bases; nucleotides not matched to a gene: 4. Here the CDR3 DNA reads TGTGCCAGCAGCCCCGGGACAGGCAACACTGAAGCTTTCTTT. Amino acids: CASSPGTGNTEAFF.

The chain has TRBV28 and TRBJ2-5; TRBD1 aligns across 8 bases. The J call may be mistaken, given a closer DNA end match to TRBJ2-7. The CDR3 is made up of 13 amino acids. CDR1 and CDR2 from the germline V gene are MDHEN and SYDVKM. The CDR3 bases are TGTGCCAGCAAGACAGGGGACCGCTACGAGCAGTACTTC. It codes for CASKTGDRYEQYF.

This clone was detected only a few times. CDR3 nucleotide sequence: TGTGCCAGTAGTAGACGTCCAGGGGGCGCATCCTATAATTCACCCCTCCACTTT. Protein: CASSRRPGGASYNSPLHF. The J gene is TRBJ1-6, the V gene TRBV19; TRBD1 matches at 8 bases. Trimming cost V 4 bases and J 1 base; bases outside gene matches: 9. This CDR3 is 18 amino acids long. Germline CDR1 and CDR2: LNHDA and SQIVND (reference sequence).

As to this clone: Germline and junction disagree at one end, which may indicate a read error. The CDR3 DNA is TGTGCTAGCAGCTTAGGGACTAGCTCCTCCCATGAGCAGTTCTTC. It codes for CASSLGTSSSHEQFF. The V call is TRBV7-7, the J call TRBJ2-1; 9 bases are a match to TRBD2. CDR1 and CDR2 from the germline V gene are SSHAT and FNYEAQ (reference sequence). The CDR3 runs to 15 residues.

The CDR3 region is CASAGGGADEQFF. CDR3 in DNA: TGTGCCAGCGCGGGCGGGGGGGCGGATGAGCAGTTCTTC. The chain combines TRBV2 with TRBJ2-1; 9 bases agree with TRBD2. This CDR3 region has 13 residues. Unmatched junction bases numbered 7, after V lost 8 bases and J lost 8 bases. Germline lookup yields CDR1 SNHLY and CDR2 FYNNEI.

This clone was detected only a few times. The chain has TRBV5-1 and TRBJ2-1; no definite D call. The CDR3 totals 15 residues. V lost 1 base to trimming and J lost 2 bases, with 10 bases between them. Germline-derived CDR1 and CDR2 are SGHRS and YFSETQ. CDR3 in DNA: TGCGCCAGCAGCTTGATTGCCGACACCTACAATGAGCAGTTCTTC. Translating gives CASSLIADTYNEQFF.

This clone was detected once. The chain employs TRBV27 and TRBJ2-4, with D unclear. Germline assignment: CDR1 MNHEY and CDR2 SMNVEV (reference sequence). V lost 6 bases, J lost 0 bases, and 15 bases lay in between. This CDR3 is built from 16 residues. The CDR3 nucleotides read TGTGCCAGCAGCCCTGCTCTTCTGGCAGCCAAAAACATTCAGTACTTC. Amino acids: CASSPALLAAKNIQYF.

The chain is built from TRBV9 and TRBJ2-7; 11 bases line up with TRBD1. Per germline, CDR1 SGDLS and CDR2 YYNGEE. With V trimmed by 0 bases and J by 6 bases, 5 bases remained unmatched. The CDR3 length is 15 residues. The CDR3 sequence: CASSVVGTGGSEQYF. CDR3 DNA sequence: TGTGCCAGCAGCGTAGTTGGGACAGGGGGGTCCGAGCAGTACTTC.